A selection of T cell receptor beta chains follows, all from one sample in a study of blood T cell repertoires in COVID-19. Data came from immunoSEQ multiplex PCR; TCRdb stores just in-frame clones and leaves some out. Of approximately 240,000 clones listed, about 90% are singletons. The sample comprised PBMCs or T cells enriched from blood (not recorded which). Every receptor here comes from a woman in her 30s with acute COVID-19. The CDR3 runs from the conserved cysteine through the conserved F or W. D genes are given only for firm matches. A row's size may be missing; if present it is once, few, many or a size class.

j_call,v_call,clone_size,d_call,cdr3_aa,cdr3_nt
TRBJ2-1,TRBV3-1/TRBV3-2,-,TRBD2,CASSRLLAGEANEQFF,TGTGCCAGCAGCCGTCTCTTAGCGGGAGAAGCCAATGAGCAGTTCTTC
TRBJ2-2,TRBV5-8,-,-,CASSFFSGDTGELFF,TGTGCCAGCAGCTTTTTTTCAGGGGACACCGGGGAGCTGTTTTTT
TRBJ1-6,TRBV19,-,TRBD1,CASTTGGGSPLHF,TGTGCCAGTACCACAGGGGGTGGTTCACCCCTCCACTTT
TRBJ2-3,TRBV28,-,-,CASSPTRVSTDTQYF,TGTGCCAGCAGCCCCACCCGGGTCAGCACAGATACGCAGTATTTT
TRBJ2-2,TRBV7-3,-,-,CASSLNQGGTGELFF,TGTGCCAGCAGCTTAAATCAGGGGGGCACCGGGGAGCTGTTTTTT
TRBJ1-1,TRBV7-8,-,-,CASSPRQESVEAFF,TGTGCCAGCAGTCCCCGACAGGAGTCGGTTGAAGCTTTCTTT
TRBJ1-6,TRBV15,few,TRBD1,CATSREDRHSYNSPLHF,TGTGCCACCAGCAGAGAGGACAGGCATTCCTATAATTCACCCCTCCACTTT
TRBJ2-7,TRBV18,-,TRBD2,CASSTTGTNYEQYF,TGTGCCAGCTCAACAACCGGGACTAACTACGAGCAGTACTTC
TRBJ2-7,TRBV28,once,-,CASSLTGPAYEQYF,TGTGCCAGCAGTTTAACAGGTCCCGCCTACGAGCAGTACTTC
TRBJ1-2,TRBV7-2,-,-,CASSLDRQASVGYTF,TGTGCCAGCAGCTTAGATAGACAGGCTAGTGTTGGCTACACCTTC
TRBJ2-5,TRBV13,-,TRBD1,CASSSTGVKETQYF,TGTGCCAGCAGCTCTACAGGGGTTAAAGAGACCCAGTACTTC
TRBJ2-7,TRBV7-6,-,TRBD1,CASSLAGTGYEQYF,TGTGCCAGCAGCTTAGCCGGGACAGGTTACGAGCAGTACTTC
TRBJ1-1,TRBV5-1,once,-,CASSLLSGVNTEAFF,TGCGCCAGCAGCTTGTTATCAGGGGTAAACACTGAAGCTTTCTTT
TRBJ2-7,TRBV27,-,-,CASSLRVRDYEQYF,TGTGCCAGCAGTCTAAGGGTCAGGGACTACGAGCAGTACTTC
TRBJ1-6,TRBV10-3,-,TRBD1,CAISETGGDSPLHF,TGTGCCATCAGCGAAACAGGGGGGGATTCACCCCTCCACTTT
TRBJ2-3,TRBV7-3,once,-,CASSSLPFERKDTQYF,TGTGCCAGCAGCTCTCTCCCTTTCGAGCGAAAAGATACGCAGTATTTT
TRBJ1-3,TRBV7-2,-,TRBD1,CASSLEPQGARGNTIYF,TGTGCCAGCAGCTTAGAGCCCCAGGGGGCGCGGGGAAACACCATATATTTT
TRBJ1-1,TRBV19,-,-,CASSIGAGDTEAFF,TGTGCCAGTAGTATAGGGGCAGGGGACACTGAAGCTTTCTTT
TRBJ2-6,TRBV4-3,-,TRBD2,CASSQTPGGAGANVLTF,TGCGCCAGCAGCCAAACCCCGGGGGGGGCTGGGGCCAACGTCCTGACTTTC
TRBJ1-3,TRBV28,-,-,CASRSPGRENTIYF,TGTGCCAGCAGGTCTCCGGGGAGAGAAAACACCATATATTTT
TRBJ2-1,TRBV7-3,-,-,CASSRGGNTYNEQFF,TGTGCCAGCAGCCGAGGGGGTAACACCTACAATGAGCAGTTCTTC
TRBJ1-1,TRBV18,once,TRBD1,CASSPPTGAAFF,TGTGCCAGCTCACCACCGACAGGGGCGGCTTTCTTT
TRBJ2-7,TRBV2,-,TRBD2,CASSELRGATYEQYF,TGTGCCAGCAGTGAACTGCGGGGGGCGACCTACGAGCAGTACTTC
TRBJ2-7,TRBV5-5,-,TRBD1,CASSSGTGPYEQYF,TGTGCCAGCAGCTCCGGGACAGGACCTTACGAGCAGTACTTC
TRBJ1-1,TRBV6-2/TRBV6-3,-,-,CASSQTVNTEAFF,TGTGCCAGCAGCCAGACAGTGAACACTGAAGCTTTCTTT
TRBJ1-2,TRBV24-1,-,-,CATSDPGLSEDGYTF,TGTGCCACCAGTGACCCTGGACTGTCCGAGGATGGCTACACCTTC
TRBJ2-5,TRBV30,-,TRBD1,CAWNRGQKETQYF,TGTGCCTGGAACAGGGGACAGAAGGAGACCCAGTACTTC
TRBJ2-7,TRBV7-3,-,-,CASSSTGSSYEQYF,TGTGCCAGCAGTTCTACGGGGAGCTCCTACGAGCAGTACTTC
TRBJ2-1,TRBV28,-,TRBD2,CASSGTPLAGGFLGEQFF,TGTGCCAGCAGTGGCACACCTTTAGCGGGGGGGTTTTTAGGTGAGCAGTTCTTC
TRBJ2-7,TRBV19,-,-,CASSGQDGNEQYF,TGTGCCAGTAGTGGGCAGGATGGCAACGAGCAGTACTTC
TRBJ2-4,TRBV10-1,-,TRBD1,CASSETGGYGIQYF,TGCGCCAGCAGTGAGACAGGGGGCTACGGCATTCAGTACTTC
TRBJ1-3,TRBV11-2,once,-,CASSLTEHSGNTIYF,TGTGCCAGCAGCTTAACAGAACACTCTGGAAACACCATATATTTT
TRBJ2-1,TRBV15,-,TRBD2,CATSRSGGRGRSNEQFF,TGTGCCACCAGCCGAAGCGGGGGACGGGGGAGGAGCAATGAGCAGTTCTTC
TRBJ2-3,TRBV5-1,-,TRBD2,CASSLEGRGSTDTQYF,TGCGCCAGCAGCTTGGAAGGGCGGGGGAGCACAGATACGCAGTATTTT
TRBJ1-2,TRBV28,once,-,CASAGATSYYGYTF,TGTGCCAGTGCAGGGGCGACTTCGTACTATGGCTACACCTTC
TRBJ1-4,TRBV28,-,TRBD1,CASSLSPQGAHTNEKLFF,TGTGCCAGCAGTTTATCCCCCCAGGGGGCTCATACTAATGAAAAACTGTTTTTT
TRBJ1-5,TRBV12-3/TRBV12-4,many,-,CASSRGGAQHF,TGTGCCAGCAGTCGCGGGGGGGCCCAGCATTTT
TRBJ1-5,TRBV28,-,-,CASSLFRRAYSNQPQHF,TGTGCCAGCAGTTTATTTCGGAGGGCCTATAGCAATCAGCCCCAGCATTTT
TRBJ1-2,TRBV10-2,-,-,CASSDFYGYTF,TGCGCCAGCAGTGACTTCTATGGCTACACCTTC
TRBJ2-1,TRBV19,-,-,CASSISASAISYNEQFF,TGTGCCAGTAGTATATCTGCTAGCGCTATCTCCTACAATGAGCAGTTCTTC
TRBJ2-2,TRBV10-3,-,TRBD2,CASKTGGAGTGELFF,TGTGCCAGCAAGACCGGGGGGGCGGGCACCGGGGAGCTGTTTTTT
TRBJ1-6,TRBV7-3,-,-,CASSQGTYYSPLHF,TGTGCCAGCAGCCAGGGGACATACTATTCACCCCTCCACTTT
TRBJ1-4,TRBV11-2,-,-,CASSQGSQGKEKLFF,TGTGCCAGCAGCCAGGGGTCCCAGGGGAAGGAAAAACTGTTTTTT
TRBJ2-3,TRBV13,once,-,CASSLAARRSADTQYF,TGTGCCAGCAGCTTAGCTGCTAGGAGGTCGGCAGATACGCAGTATTTT
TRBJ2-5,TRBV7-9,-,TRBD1,CASSKPGQHQETQYF,TGTGCCAGCAGCAAGCCGGGACAGCATCAAGAGACCCAGTACTTC
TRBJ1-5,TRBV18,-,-,CASSPQGLQPQHF,TGTGCCAGCTCACCACAGGGACTTCAGCCCCAGCATTTT
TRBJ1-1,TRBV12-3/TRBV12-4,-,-,CASSLNRNTEAFF,TGTGCCAGCAGTTTGAACAGAAACACTGAAGCTTTCTTT
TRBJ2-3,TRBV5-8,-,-,CASSLVGGAEYDGTDTQYF,TGTGCCAGCAGCTTGGTAGGGGGGGCTGAGTATGATGGCACAGATACGCAGTATTTT
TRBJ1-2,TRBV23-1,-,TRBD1,CASSSTGANANYGYTF,TGCGCCAGCAGCTCGACAGGGGCGAACGCTAACTATGGCTACACCTTC
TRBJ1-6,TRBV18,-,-,CASSPQRDNSPLHF,TGTGCCAGCTCACCACAGCGGGATAATTCACCCCTCCACTTT
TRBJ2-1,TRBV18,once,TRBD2,CASALSGGGEQFF,TGTGCCAGCGCACTTAGCGGGGGAGGTGAGCAGTTCTTC
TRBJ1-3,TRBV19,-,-,CASSRHSGNTIYF,TGTGCCAGTAGTAGACACTCTGGAAACACCATATATTTT
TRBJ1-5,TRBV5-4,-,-,CASSLEGGNQPQHF,TGTGCCAGCAGCTTGGAAGGGGGCAATCAGCCCCAGCATTTT
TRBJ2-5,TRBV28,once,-,CASSLYGREPETQYF,TGTGCCAGCAGTTTGTACGGGAGAGAACCAGAGACCCAGTACTTC
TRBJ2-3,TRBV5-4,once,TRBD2,CASSLGPGGPSGDTQYF,TGTGCCAGCAGCTTGGGTCCGGGAGGGCCCTCGGGAGATACGCAGTATTTT
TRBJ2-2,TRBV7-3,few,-,CASSLIGTSNTGELFF,TGTGCCAGCAGCTTAATTGGGACATCGAACACCGGGGAGCTGTTTTTT
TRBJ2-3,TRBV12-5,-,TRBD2,CASSPGGPISADTQYF,TGTGCTAGTAGTCCGGGAGGGCCGATTAGCGCAGATACGCAGTATTTT